This TCR beta chain was identified in a study of monozygotic twins with cystic fibrosis. Study details: With approximately 14 PCR cycles, barcoded libraries came from approximately 2.8 micrograms of fragmented DNA.

About this clone: What it recognizes is unknown.

Sequenced by immunoSEQ multiplex PCR; TCRdb stores in-frame clones only, minus some. This table has around 9,500 clones, 98% appearing once. The CDR3 spans 14 residues. Germline CDR1 reads SQVTM; CDR2 reads ANQGSEA. Trimming removed 3 bases from V and 4 bases from J, with 15 bases in between. Study-level findings and limits: Clonality was generally low (median roughly 0.01), higher in the most severe patients. Monozygotic CF twin pairs shared significantly more nucleotide-identical clonotypes than unrelated CF individuals did. Co-twins had the most similar V usage for 13 of 16 pairs, J for 8.

The V gene is TRBV29-1, the J gene TRBJ1-1, with D perhaps matching TRBD1 (5 bases). The clonotype was recovered from a girl aged 2 to 10 with cystic fibrosis. The sample taken for sequencing was blood. The CDR3 here is CSVDQGGVGTEAFF. CDR3 nucleotide sequence: TGCAGCGTTGACCAGGGAGGGGTCGGCACTGAAGCTTTCTTT.